This T cell receptor beta chain came from a study of CD8 T cells in ankylosing spondylitis. Findings and limits, study-wide: Several of the motif variants were reported before in synovial fluid and blood from reactive arthritis. Significant enrichment of disease-linked clones was reportedly seen in matched ankylosing spondylitis synovial fluid. Peripheral blood held disease-linked clones only at relatively low frequency, and these were CD8+. One TCR beta motif, made up of roughly 8 highly homologous variants, appeared characteristic of ankylosing spondylitis blood.

TCRdb reprocessed the 5' RACE reads with MiXCR, giving one entry per CDR3 protein. The data show under 170,000 distinct CDR3 sequences, under 45% seen once. This CDR3 spans 16 amino acids. Per germline, CDR1 LGHNA and CDR2 YSLEER. The V gene lost 1 base and the J gene lost 4 bases, with 17 bases spanning the gap. This clonotype appeared many times. What it recognizes is unknown. The chain carries TRBV4-3 and TRBJ2-7, with a possible D match to TRBD1 (6 bases). The sequencing sample was made of synovial fluid, either unsorted or a sorted T cell fraction (not recorded which). The source of this sequence is a male donor with ankylosing spondylitis. The CDR3 is CASSQGPPGEAYEQYF. CDR3 nucleotide sequence: TGCGCCAGCAGCCAAGGTCCCCCAGGGGAAGCTTACGAGCAGTACTTC.